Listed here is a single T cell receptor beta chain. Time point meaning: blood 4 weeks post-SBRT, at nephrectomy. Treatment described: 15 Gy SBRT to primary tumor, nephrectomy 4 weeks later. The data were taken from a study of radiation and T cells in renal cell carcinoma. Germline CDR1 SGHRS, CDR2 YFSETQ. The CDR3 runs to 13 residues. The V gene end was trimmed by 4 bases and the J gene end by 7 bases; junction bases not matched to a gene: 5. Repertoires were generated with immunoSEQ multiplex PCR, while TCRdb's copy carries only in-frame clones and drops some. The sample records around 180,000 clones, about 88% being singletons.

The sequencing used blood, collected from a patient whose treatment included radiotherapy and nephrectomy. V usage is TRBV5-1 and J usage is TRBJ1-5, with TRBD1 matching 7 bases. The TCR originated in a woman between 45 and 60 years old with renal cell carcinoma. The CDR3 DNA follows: TGCGCCAGCAGCACCAACAGGGGCCAGCCCCAGCATTTT. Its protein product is CASSTNRGQPQHF.